One sample yielded the 16 T cell receptor beta chains listed below, sequenced in a study of T cells expressing NK-cell markers. From the 5' RACE reads, TCRdb lists one entry per CDR3 protein and no DNA. The table counts a few hundred thousand distinct CDR3 sequences; around 5% lies in the top ten. The sequenced material came from blood T cells: a sorted CD56 or NKG2C T cell subset, CD4+ or CD8+ T cells, or bulk PBMC T cells (not recorded which). These receptors all come from a man between 18 and 69 years old in good health.

The rearrangement links TRBV11-3 to TRBJ2-5. Per the germline V gene, CDR1 is SGHNT and CDR2 is YENEEA. CDR3 size: 15 residues. The CDR3 region is CASSFGQGHQETQYF. Variable domain in full (rest from reference TRBV11-3 and TRBJ2-5): EAGVVQSPRYKIIEKKQPVAFWCNPISGHNTLYWYLQNLGQGPELLIRYENEEAVDDSQLPKDRFSAERLKGVDSTLKIQPAELGDSAVYLCASSFGQGHQETQYFGPGTRLLVL.

This sequence joins TRBV4-2 and TRBJ1-2; the D gene TCRdb calls, TRBD1, cannot be checked with no DNA. CDR1 LGHNA and CDR2 YNFKEQ come from the germline V gene. The CDR3 runs to 14 residues. This CDR3 is CASSQYGRGTGYTF.

The chain has TRBV5-1 and TRBJ2-6; the D call of TRBD1 rests on TCRdb alone, since no DNA is present to check it. CDR3 length: 16 residues. CDR1 SGHRS and CDR2 YFSETQ come from the germline V gene. The CDR3 sequence is CASSSRDGAGANVLTF.

V usage is TRBV11-2 and J usage is TRBJ2-1; the TCRdb call, TRBD1, lacks DNA for checking. In germline, CDR1 is SGHAT, CDR2 FQNNGV. The CDR3 covers 13 residues. CDR3 amino acids: CASSLSRGEQQFF.

The chain carries TRBV11-1 and TRBJ2-6; the TRBD1 assignment by TCRdb is unverifiable without DNA. CDR3 length: 20 residues. From germline, CDR1 is SGHAT and CDR2 FQDESV (reference sequence). The CDR3 spells CASSLSRSGTGNSGANVLTF. Looking up the rest from reference TRBV11-1 and TRBJ2-6 gives the full variable domain: EAEVAQSPRYKITEKSQAVAFWCDPISGHATLYWYRQILGQGPELLVQFQDESVVDDSQLPKDRFSAERLKGVDSTLKIQPAELGDSAMYLCASSLSRSGTGNSGANVLTFGAGSRLTVL.

This rearrangement joins TRBV20-1 to TRBJ2-7; TCRdb indicates TRBD2, and absent DNA this call remains unverified. Germline CDR1 and CDR2: DFQATT and SNEGSKA (reference sequence). The CDR3 extends over 14 amino acids. This CDR3 reads CSASRTGTRNEQYF.

CDR3 residues: CASSSQRAGGQADTQYF. The V gene is TRBV7-2, the J gene TRBJ2-3; the D call of TRBD2 rests on TCRdb alone, since no DNA is present to check it. In germline, CDR1 is SGHTA, CDR2 FQGNSA. This CDR3 comprises 17 residues.

The chain is built from TRBV20-1 and TRBJ2-7; the D call of TRBD2 rests on TCRdb alone, since no DNA is present to check it. The CDR3 sequence is 15 residues long. Germline lookup yields CDR1 DFQATT and CDR2 SNEGSKA (reference sequence). CDR3 amino acids: CSARPSGGPFYEQYF.

V and J are TRBV30 and TRBJ2-3; the D call from TCRdb, TRBD1, cannot be confirmed without DNA. Germline values: CDR1 GTSNPN, CDR2 SVGIG (reference sequence). This CDR3 is 17 amino acids long. CDR3 region: CAWRPLLMQGAQDTQYF.

The gene calls are TRBV7-2 and TRBJ2-7; absent DNA, TCRdb's TRBD1 call cannot be checked. CDR3 length: 15 residues. Germline V gene sequence: CDR1 SGHTA, CDR2 FQGNSA. The CDR3 here is CASSQHGTSTYEQYF.

This chain's CDR3 is CSARDMGLGGGAIDTQYF. This sequence joins TRBV20-1 and TRBJ2-3; TCRdb picks TRBD2, but there is no DNA to check that call. The CDR3 totals 18 residues. Germline loops: CDR1 DFQATT, CDR2 SNEGSKA (reference sequence).

The chain has TRBV9 and TRBJ2-1; the TCRdb D gene call, TRBD2, has no DNA to confirm it. The CDR3 is made up of 18 amino acids. CDR1 SGDLS and CDR2 YYNGEE come from the germline V gene. The CDR3 here is CASSVRLAGGPLSNEQFF.

V and J are TRBV20-1 and TRBJ2-5; checking the TCRdb D call of TRBD1 is not possible without DNA. CDR3 length: 12 amino acids. Germline V gene data show CDR1 as DFQATT and CDR2 as SNEGSKA (reference sequence). CDR3 amino acids: CSANPQQETQYF.

V is TRBV12-1 and J is TRBJ1-1; TCRdb reports TRBD1, a call that lacks DNA to check it against. TRBV12-1 corresponds to a pseudogene. This CDR3 comprises 13 residues. This chain's CDR3 is CASSFGDRPEAFF.

The chain is built from TRBV12-3 or TRBV12-4 and TRBJ2-2; as DNA is missing, the TRBD2 call by TCRdb cannot be tested. This CDR3 region has 16 residues. CDR3: CASSLGVAMNTGELFF.

The V and J genes are TRBV19 and TRBJ1-5. There are 17 residues in the CDR3. Germline lookup yields CDR1 LNHDA and CDR2 SQIVND (reference sequence). This CDR3 is CASSSTPDIARDQPQHF.